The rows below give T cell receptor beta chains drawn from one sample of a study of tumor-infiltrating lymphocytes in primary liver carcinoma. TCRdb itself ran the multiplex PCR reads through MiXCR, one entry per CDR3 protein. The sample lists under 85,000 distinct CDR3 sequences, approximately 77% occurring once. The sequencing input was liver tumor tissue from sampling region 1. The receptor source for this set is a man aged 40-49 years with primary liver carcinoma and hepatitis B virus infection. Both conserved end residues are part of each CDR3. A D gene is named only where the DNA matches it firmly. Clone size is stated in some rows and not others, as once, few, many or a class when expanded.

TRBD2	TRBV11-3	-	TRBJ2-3	CASGLGASGKDTQYF	TGTGCCAGCGGCTTAGGGGCTAGCGGAAAAGATACACAATATTTT
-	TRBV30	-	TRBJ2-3	CAWSVYDTDMQYF	TGTGCCTGGAGTGTATACGACACAGATATGCAGTATTTT
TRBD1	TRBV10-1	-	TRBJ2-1	CASSKDRGNYNEHFF	TGCGCTAGCAGTAAAGACAGGGGGAACTACAATGAGCACTTCTTC
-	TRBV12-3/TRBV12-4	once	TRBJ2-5	CDSTPGHVETQYF	TGTGACAGCACCCCCGGCCATGTGGAGACCCAGTATTTC
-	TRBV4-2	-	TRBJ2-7	CTSSRLLAYEQYF	TGTACCAGCAGCCGTCTTCTGGCCTACGAGCAGTACTTC
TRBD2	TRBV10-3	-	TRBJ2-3	CAISDLLAGGGNMQYF	TGTGCCATCAGTGATCTGCTAGCGGGAGGGGGAAATATGCAGTATTTT
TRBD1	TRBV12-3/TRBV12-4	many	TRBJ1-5	CASSFHWTGLNQPQHF	TGTGCCAGCAGTTTCCACTGGACAGGCCTCAATCAGCCCCAGCATTTT
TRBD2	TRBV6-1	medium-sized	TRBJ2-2	CASRATSGAGELFF	TGTGCCAGCAGAGCTACTAGCGGGGCCGGGGAGCTGTTTTTT
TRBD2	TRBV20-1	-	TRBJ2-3	CSANTAGVNTDTQYF	TGCAGTGCTAACACCGCGGGGGTAAACACAGATACGCAGTATTTT
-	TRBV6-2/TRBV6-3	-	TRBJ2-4	CISSTFGVDKNIQYF	TGTATCAGCAGTACTTTTGGAGTAGACAAAAACATTCAGTACTTC
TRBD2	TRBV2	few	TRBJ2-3	CASSTGLVADTQYF	TGTGCCAGCAGTACAGGACTAGTCGCAGATACGCAGTATTTT
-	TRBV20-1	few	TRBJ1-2	CSATGRGDYTF	TGCAGTGCTACTGGGAGAGGAGACTACACCTTC
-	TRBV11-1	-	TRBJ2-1	CASSLGLALYNEQLF	TGTGCCAGCAGCTTAGGTTTAGCCTTATACAATGAGCAGCTCTTC
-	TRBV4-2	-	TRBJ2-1	CASSHAGGGFLFF	TGTGCCAGCAGCCACGCTGGGGGAGGCTTTCTGTTCTTC
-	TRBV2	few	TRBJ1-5	CASSVVGNQPQHF	TGTGCCAGCAGTGTTGTGGGCAATCAGCCCCAGCATTTT
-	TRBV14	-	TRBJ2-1	CTSSPIPGTHNEQFF	TGTACCAGCAGCCCTATTCCCGGCACCCACAATGAGCAGTTCTTC
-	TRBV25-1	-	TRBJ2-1	CARSKGFEAHEQFF	TGTGCCAGAAGTAAGGGGTTCGAGGCACATGAGCAGTTCTTC
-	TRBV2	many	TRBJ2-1	CASRLEGLNPYNEQFF	TGTGCCAGCAGGCTAGAGGGGCTCAATCCCTACAATGAGCAGTTCTTC
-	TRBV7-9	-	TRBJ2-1	CTSSSGYNEQFF	TGTACCAGCAGCTCTGGGTACAATGAGCAGTTCTTC
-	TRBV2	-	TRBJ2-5	CASALGESQYF	TGTGCCAGCGCCCTGGGGGAGAGCCAGTACTTC
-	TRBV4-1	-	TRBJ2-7	CASSREQNEQYF	TGCGCCAGCAGCCGAGAACAGAACGAGCAGTACTTC
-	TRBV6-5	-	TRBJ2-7	CASSYSIWANEQYF	TGTGCCAGCAGTTACTCTATTTGGGCCAACGAGCAGTACTTC
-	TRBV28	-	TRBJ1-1	CAGHSRGLNTEAFF	TGTGCCGGCCACAGCCGGGGGTTGAACACTGAAGCTTTCTTT
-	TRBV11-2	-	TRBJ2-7	CASSLERCTEQYF	TGTGCCAGCAGCTTAGAAAGGTGCACAGAGCAGTACTTC
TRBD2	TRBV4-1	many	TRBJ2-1	CASRQKALAGGPGEQFF	TGCGCCAGCAGACAAAAGGCACTAGCGGGAGGGCCAGGTGAGCAGTTCTTC
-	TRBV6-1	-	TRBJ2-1	CASSNPTEKAAVGSDEQFF	TGTGCCAGCAGTAATCCTACCGAGAAGGCCGCGGTTGGGAGTGATGAGCAGTTCTTC
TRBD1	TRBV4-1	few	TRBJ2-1	CASSQEQTGVLNEQFF	TGCGCCAGCAGCCAAGAACAGACAGGGGTCCTTAATGAGCAGTTCTTC
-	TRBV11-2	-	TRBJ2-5	CASSLGAAQGTQYF	TGTGCCAGCAGTTTAGGGGCAGCGCAAGGGACCCAGTACTTC
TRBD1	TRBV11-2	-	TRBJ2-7	CASSLRRTGENEQYF	TGTGCCAGCAGCTTACGACGGACAGGGGAGAACGAGCAGTACTTC